The 5 T cell receptor beta chains presented below share a single source sample, sequenced in a study of blood T cells in healthy people across ages. Sample-barcoded 5' priming and a J-beta primer mix drove a second PCR of roughly 7 to 11 cycles. One entry per CDR3 protein, called by TCRdb with MiXCR from the 5' RACE reads. The sample shows approximately 830,000 distinct CDR3 sequences, 55% to 65% of them seen only once. Sequencing input: blood. The receptors shown here come from a man aged 25 to 40 in good health.

V gene TRBV4-3 combines with J gene TRBJ1-3; a weak D match, TRBD1 (5 bases). The CDR3 is made up of 16 amino acids. The germline V and J ends were trimmed by 2 bases and 4 bases, with 15 bases remaining between them. The germline V gene has CDR1 LGHNA and CDR2 YSLEER. The CDR3 DNA follows: TGCGCCAGCAGCCAACTTTGGGGGTTTGGGGGAAACACCATATATTTT. As protein: CASSQLWGFGGNTIYF.

The V call is TRBV4-2, the J call TRBJ2-4; D not resolved. The J call may be faulty, since TRBJ2-7 better matches the DNA end. The CDR3 extends over 15 amino acids. The germline CDR1 and CDR2 sequences are LGHNA and YNFKEQ. CDR3 loop: CASSQEARSFYEQYF. CDR3 bases: TGTGCCAGCAGCCAAGAGGCGAGGTCTTTCTACGAGCAGTACTTC.

The rearrangement links TRBV12-3 or TRBV12-4 to TRBJ2-6; possible D gene TRBD1, 6 bases. The V end was cut by 5 bases, the J end by 0 bases, with 11 bases between. CDR3 length: 16 residues. The CDR3 loop is CASSHGDTSGANVLTF. The DNA of the CDR3 is TGTGCCAGCAGTCACGGGGACACCTCTGGGGCCAACGTCCTGACTTTC.

The rearrangement joins TRBV4-3 to TRBJ1-2, with TRBD1 identical over 8 bases. The length of the CDR3 is 13 residues. Germline V gene sequence: CDR1 LGHNA, CDR2 YSLEER. V lost 4 bases, J lost 8 bases, and 6 bases stayed unmatched. CDR3 protein: CASSLGQATGYTF. CDR3 sequence (DNA): TGCGCCAGCAGCCTGGGACAGGCAACGGGCTACACCTTC.

A single count supports this clonotype. CDR3 DNA sequence: TGTGCCAGCAGCCGCGAGGGGGGGCTAGGCAATCAGCCCCAGCATTTT. Translated: CASSREGGLGNQPQHF. V gene TRBV7-2 combines with J gene TRBJ1-5, with D perhaps matching TRBD1 (6 bases). Germline V gene lookup returns CDR1 SGHTA and CDR2 FQGNSA. V gave up 5 bases and J gave up 2 bases, with 16 bases separating them. This CDR3 is built from 16 residues.